These 25 T cell receptor beta chains were all obtained from the same sample, sequenced in a study of chemoradiotherapy in HPV16-positive cancers. Assay: immunoSEQ multiplex PCR; the TCRdb copy retains only in-frame clones and omits some. The data show several thousand clones, with over 80% seen just once and around 2% held by the top ten. Material: blood, obtained from a patient who underwent chemoradiotherapy. Receptors were obtained from a human donor with HPV-associated anogenital cancer.

This sequence joins TRBV5-1 and TRBJ2-7; 7 nucleotides align to TRBD1. CDR3 length: 15 residues. The V gene end was trimmed by 4 bases and the J gene end by 1 base; junction bases not matched to a gene: 8. CDR1 SGHRS and CDR2 YFSETQ come from the germline V gene. CDR3 coding DNA: TGCGCCAGCAGCAACGGGGACAGTCGATCCTACGAGCAGTACTTC. Its translation is CASSNGDSRSYEQYF.

The chain carries TRBV7-3 and TRBJ1-6; no reliable D call. Germline assignment: CDR1 SGHTA and CDR2 FQGTGA. The CDR3 is 13 residues long. The germline V and J ends were trimmed by 2 bases and 16 bases, with 15 bases remaining between them. The CDR3 nucleotides read TGTGCCAGCAGCTTACTTATTCCCGGAGAACTCCACTTT. Protein: CASSLLIPGELHF. Full variable domain (outside the CDR3, taken from reference TRBV7-3 and TRBJ1-6): GAGVSQTPSNKVTEKGKYVELRCDPISGHTALYWYRQSLGQGPEFLIYFQGTGAADDSGLPNDRFFAVRPEGSVSTLKIQRTERGDSAVYLCASSLLIPGELHFGNGTRLTVT.

The genes are TRBV5-6 and TRBJ2-1, with 8 nucleotides matching TRBD2. The junction had 13 bases not matched to a gene; V was cut back by 1 base and J by 10 bases. The CDR3 spans 16 residues. Looked up from germline, CDR1 is SGHDT and CDR2 is YYEEEE. CDR3 bases: TGTGCCAGCAGCTTGATCTGGACTAGCATAATAGGCGAGCAGTTCTTC. Its translation is CASSLIWTSIIGEQFF.

The table lists this clone with a few counts. V and J are TRBV6-5 and TRBJ1-3, with 8 bases lining up with TRBD1. The CDR3 contains 16 residues. V lost 4 bases and J lost 1; bases outside the gene matches: 6. The germline V gene has CDR1 MNHEY and CDR2 SVGAGI. This chain's CDR3 is CASSSLGQGSGNTIYF. The CDR3 DNA is TGTGCCAGCAGTTCCCTCGGACAGGGATCTGGAAACACCATATATTTT.

V is TRBV11-2 and J is TRBJ2-7, with 8 bases lining up with TRBD1. With 2 bases clipped from V and 4 bases from J, the junction kept 7 bases outside the gene matches. Germline V gene lookup returns CDR1 SGHAT and CDR2 FQNNGV. The CDR3 is 15 amino acids. The CDR3 loop reads CASSLFARGPYEQYF. CDR3 bases: TGTGCCAGCAGCTTATTTGCCAGGGGGCCTTACGAGCAGTACTTC. The entire variable domain, with the rest obtained from reference TRBV11-2 and TRBJ2-7, is as follows: EAGVAQSPRYKIIEKRQSVAFWCNPISGHATLYWYQQILGQGPKLLIQFQNNGVVDDSQLPKDRFSAERLKGVDSTLKIQPAKLEDSAVYLCASSLFARGPYEQYFGPGTRLTVT.

V gene TRBV15 combines with J gene TRBJ1-1, with 8 bases matching TRBD1. The CDR3 totals 14 residues. V trimming: 5 bases; J trimming: 1 base; junction bases outside the gene matches: 3. Per germline, CDR1 LNHNV and CDR2 YYDKDF (reference sequence). The CDR3, as DNA: TGTGCCACCAGCGCGGACAGGGCGAACACTGAAGCTTTCTTT. Protein sequence: CATSADRANTEAFF.

V gene TRBV7-9 combines with J gene TRBJ2-5, with D perhaps TRBD2 (7 bases). Germline loops: CDR1 SEHNR, CDR2 FQNEAQ (reference sequence). The CDR3 is 14 amino acids. V lost 5 bases to trimming and J lost 9 bases, with 19 bases between them. In nucleotides, the CDR3 is TGTGCCAGCAGCCAGCCGGGGGGCGGGCGGGCCCAGTACTTC. It codes for CASSQPGGGRAQYF.

The chain employs TRBV7-2 and TRBJ2-3; no clear D gene. V lost 1 base to trimming and J lost 4 bases, with 3 bases between them. This CDR3 has 12 residues. Per the germline V gene, CDR1 is SGHTA and CDR2 is FQGNSA. CDR3: CASSLVADTQYF. CDR3 DNA sequence: TGTGCCAGCAGCTTAGTAGCAGATACGCAGTATTTT.

J is TRBJ2-5 and V is TRBV19, with 14 positions matching TRBD2. The V segment lost 7 bases and the J segment 5 bases; nucleotides outside the gene matches: 12. Germline-derived CDR1 and CDR2 are LNHDA and SQIVND (reference sequence). The CDR3 runs 17 residues. The CDR3 sequence: CASKQAGLAGGGETQYF. The CDR3 DNA reads as TGTGCCAGTAAGCAGGCCGGACTAGCGGGAGGAGGCGAGACCCAGTACTTC.

As DNA, the CDR3 is TGTGCCAGTAGTATCGGATCGGGACAGCGTTCCCAGCCCCAGCATTTT. Its protein product is CASSIGSGQRSQPQHF. The rearrangement uses TRBV19 and TRBJ1-5; 7 bases are a match to TRBD1. The CDR3 length is 16 residues. The trim removed 3 bases at V and 7 bases at J, leaving 12 bases unmatched. Germline values: CDR1 LNHDA, CDR2 SQIVND (reference sequence).

In its sample, this clone was seen once. V usage is TRBV7-2 and J usage is TRBJ2-4; possible D gene TRBD1, 5 bases. The germline gives CDR1 SGHTA, CDR2 FQGNSA. The CDR3 sequence is 16 residues long. Trimming left V 1 base short and J 2 bases short, with 12 bases between. CDR3 region: CASSLEYQGPKNIQYF. The CDR3, as DNA: TGTGCCAGCAGCTTAGAGTATCAGGGTCCCAAAAACATTCAGTACTTC.

The CDR3 spells CASKGQVNQPQHF. CDR3 sequence (DNA): TGTGCCAGTAAGGGGCAGGTCAATCAGCCCCAGCATTTT. This rearrangement joins TRBV2 to TRBJ1-5; possible D gene TRBD1, 5 bases. With 9 bases removed from V and 3 bases from J, the gap between germline ends came to 12 bases. Germline CDR1 and CDR2: SNHLY and FYNNEI. The CDR3 is made up of 13 amino acids.

V is TRBV6-5 and J is TRBJ2-7; no firm D call. CDR3 size: 11 residues. V lost 8 bases to trimming and J lost 7 bases, with 12 bases between them. Germline V CDR1 and CDR2: MNHEY, SVGAGI. The DNA for the CDR3 is TGTGCCAGCCGTACAGCCCGGGAGCAGTACTTC. This codes for CASRTAREQYF.

This clone was seen more than once but under ten times. The V gene is TRBV6-5, the J gene TRBJ2-5, with 8 bases that match TRBD2. The J segment lost 5 bases and the V segment lost 2 bases, leaving 4 bases of the junction unmatched. Per germline, CDR1 MNHEY and CDR2 SVGAGI. The CDR3 has 14 amino acids. CDR3 residues: CASSYVGGRETQYF. The CDR3 DNA follows: TGTGCCAGCAGTTACGTTGGCGGGAGGGAGACCCAGTACTTC.

The chain is built from TRBV21-1 and TRBJ2-3. TRBV21-1 is marked as a pseudogene. The CDR3 totals 20 residues. The CDR3 DNA reads TGTGCCAGCAGCAAAGTGGGGCCTTCCCACGGGGTAGGCGGCACAGATACGCAGTATTTT. Translation gives CASSKVGPSHGVGGTDTQYF.

The chain joins TRBV2 to TRBJ2-4; possibly TRBD2 for D (5 bases). CDR3 length: 15 residues. CDR1 and CDR2 from the germline V gene are SNHLY and FYNNEI. V was trimmed by 5 bases and J by 5 bases, leaving 16 bases between them. DNA for the CDR3: TGTGCCAGCAGTTCCTCTACTAGGGCCCAAAACATTCAGTACTTC. Protein sequence: CASSSSTRAQNIQYF.

The chain is built from TRBV29-1 and TRBJ2-2; D is uncertain. CDR3 length: 12 residues. Germline loops: CDR1 SQVTM, CDR2 ANQGSEA. Trimming took off 4 bases at V and 5 bases at J, with 8 bases between the two ends. As DNA, the CDR3 is TGCAGCGTTGTCGTGGGGACCGGGGAGCTGTTTTTT. Amino acids: CSVVVGTGELFF.

There are a few counts of this clone. This chain connects TRBV6-5 to TRBJ2-7; D not certain. The CDR3 is made up of 12 amino acids. V gave up 3 bases and J gave up 6 bases, with 9 bases separating them. CDR1 and CDR2 (germline): MNHEY, SVGAGI. This CDR3 reads CASSYTLAEQYF. The CDR3 DNA is TGTGCCAGCAGTTATACCTTGGCCGAGCAGTACTTC.

This chain uses TRBV10-3 with TRBJ2-7, with D perhaps matching TRBD2 (5 bases). This CDR3 is built from 14 residues. Trimming took off 1 base at V and 2 bases at J, with 9 bases between the two ends. CDR1 is ENHRY and CDR2 is SYGVKD in the germline V gene. CDR3 in DNA: TGTGCCATCAGTGAGTTCGGGGAGACCTACGAGCAGTACTTC. It yields the protein CAISEFGETYEQYF.

The chain combines TRBV29-1 with TRBJ1-1, with D possibly being TRBD1 (5 bases). The CDR3 is 13 amino acids. CDR1 SQVTM and CDR2 ANQGSEA come from the germline V gene. With 7 bases removed from V and 2 bases from J, the gap between germline ends came to 14 bases. CDR3 sequence (DNA): TGCAGCGGATTGGCAGGGTCAAACACTGAAGCTTTCTTT. This translates into CSGLAGSNTEAFF. Filled out from reference TRBV29-1 and TRBJ1-1, the complete variable domain reads SAVISQKPSRDICQRGTSLTIQCQVDSQVTMMFWYRQQPGQSLTLIATANQGSEATYESGFVIDKFPISRPNLTFSTLTVSNMSPEDSSIYLCSGLAGSNTEAFFGQGTRLTVV.

CDR3 sequence: CASSEGTSTDTQYF. The CDR3 DNA is TGTGCCAGCAGTGAGGGGACTAGCACAGATACGCAGTATTTT. The chain recombines TRBV6-4 with TRBJ2-3; D is possibly TRBD2 (6 bases). The V gene lost 3 bases and the J gene lost 0 bases, with 7 bases spanning the gap. Germline CDR1 is MRHNA and CDR2 is SNTAGT. This CDR3 is 14 amino acids long.

The V call is TRBV14, the J call TRBJ1-1; TRBD1 is a possible D gene (6 bases). The V gene's germline CDR1 is SGHDN and CDR2 FVKESK. Between the trimmed V and J ends, which lost 0 bases and 6 bases, there was a span of 11 bases. The CDR3 spans 14 residues. This chain's CDR3 is CASSQDLQGPEAFF. Here the CDR3 DNA reads TGTGCCAGCAGCCAAGATCTACAGGGACCTGAAGCTTTCTTT.

In this sample, this clone turned up once. The chain employs TRBV6-5 and TRBJ1-1; D remains ambiguous. Trimming left V 3 bases short and J 5 bases short, with 16 bases between. CDR1 is MNHEY, CDR2 SVGAGI, per germline. The CDR3 covers 15 residues. CDR3 sequence (DNA): TGTGCCAGCAGTTATTCCCCCTCGGGCGGGACTGAAGCTTTCTTT. This sequence encodes CASSYSPSGGTEAFF.

The V and J genes are TRBV9 and TRBJ2-7; D perhaps matches TRBD2 (5 bases). V was shortened by 3 bases and J by 5 bases, with 15 bases between the two germline ends. The CDR3 runs 14 residues. CDR1 is SGDLS, CDR2 YYNGEE, per germline. The CDR3 DNA sequence: TGTGCCAGCAGCGGTGGCGGGTTCGGGGACGAGCAGTACTTC. The encoded protein is CASSGGGFGDEQYF.

This sequence joins TRBV9 and TRBJ2-7, with 8 positions matching TRBD2. The V gene end was trimmed by 3 bases and the J gene end by 4 bases; junction bases not matched to a gene: 6. The CDR3 is 14 residues long. Germline-derived CDR1 and CDR2 are SGDLS and YYNGEE. The CDR3 bases are TGTGCCAGCAGCGAAAGCGGGAGAGGGTACGAGCAGTACTTC. It is translated as CASSESGRGYEQYF.